The source of this TCR beta chain is a study of T cells in Graves' hyperthyroidism and ophthalmopathy. The CDR3 regions of TCR beta were amplified from RNA transcripts. HTBI primers were the set used in a first-round RT-PCR of the TCR CDR3. TCRdb re-derived calls from the multiplex PCR reads in MiXCR, one entry per CDR3 protein. The sample lists some 440,000 distinct CDR3 sequences; approximately 15% were seen once. Many counts were recorded for this clonotype. V shed 1 base and J 5 bases; nucleotides not matched to a gene: 7. This CDR3 contains 15 residues. This TCR derives from a woman between 18 and 29 years old with Graves' hyperthyroidism. Sequencing was performed on blood. This sequence joins TRBV12-3 or TRBV12-4 and TRBJ1-2; 7 nucleotides align to TRBD1. CDR3 sequence: CASSLGEGAEYGYTF. DNA for the CDR3: TGTGCCAGCAGTTTAGGTGAGGGGGCTGAGTATGGCTACACCTTC.